The clone carrying this T cell receptor (beta chain) was counted at least ten times. Antigen specificity is unknown. These data come from a study of identical twins. TCRdb re-called the 5' RACE reads with MiXCR, one entry per CDR3 protein. The sample lists 200,000 or so distinct CDR3 sequences, 7.5% occurring once. Findings and limits, study-wide: Out-of-frame alpha sequences shared by twins showed excess low generation probability.

Germline V gene sequence: CDR1 LGHNA, CDR2 YNFKEQ. The CDR3 consists of 15 residues. V lost 0 bases and J lost 3, with 9 bases in between. The data also belong to a second study, concerning yellow fever vaccine responses in identical twins.

This receptor was taken from a woman aged 18-29 years in good health. The specimen was memory (CD45RO+) T cells sorted from blood. This chain uses TRBV4-2 with TRBJ2-1; D not resolved. The CDR3 loop is CASSQEGGGYNEQFF. The CDR3 region has the DNA TGTGCCAGCAGCCAAGAAGGTGGTGGCTACAATGAGCAGTTCTTC.